This TCR beta chain is drawn from a study of tissue T cells after allogeneic stem cell transplantation. Study observations and caveats: Motif-based clustering found tissue-specific repertoire signatures shared across patients, though few clones were shared. Some tissue clones might be persisting host cells; their alloreactivity or antigen specificity was not determined.

Repertoires were generated with immunoSEQ multiplex PCR, while TCRdb's copy carries only in-frame clones and drops some. The repertoire consists of about 7,500 clones, with approximately 48% occurring once and the leading ten covering roughly 7%. Regarding this clone: The antigen remains undetermined. Gene names are the mouse ones.

Documented time point: mouse harvest day 7 after allogeneic transplant. Each mouse received 10^7 T-cell-depleted marrow cells plus 10^6 splenic CD5+ T cells by tail vein. Mice had MHC-mismatched B6 into BALB/c GVHD, sampled day 7 or 14. The sequencing input was gut tissue. The TCR was taken from a female BALB/c mouse given C57BL/6 T cells with graft-versus-host disease after an allogeneic hematopoietic cell transplant.

CDR3 loop: CASSFGANTEVFF. Incomplete CDR3 DNA: TGTGCCAGCAGTTTTGGGGCAAACACAGAAGTCTTC. This sequence joins TRBV15 and TRBJ1-1; D ambiguous. The read is 1 residue too short to cover the CDR3 end, so that end is filled in from the germline J gene. CDR3 size: 13 residues. The ends were cut back, 3 bases at V and 0 bases at J, with 5 bases in the middle. CDR1 and CDR2 (germline): SGHND, FRSKSL.